This T cell receptor beta chain was observed in a study of blood T cell repertoires in COVID-19. Across the study: Material from acute and convalescent COVID-19 was sourced from the United States, Italy and Spain. PBMCs, B-cell-depleted T cells, or T cells were the source of the cDNA or gDNA that made up the material.

V shed 4 bases, J shed 7 bases, and the junction held 12 bases outside the gene matches. Looked up from germline, CDR1 is MNHEY and CDR2 is SVGEGT. This CDR3 region has 15 residues. Authors' data handling: Cell counts per sample came from amplifying reference gene primers. Sequencing was performed with immunoSEQ multiplex PCR; in TCRdb, only in-frame clones are kept and a portion is missing. V and J calls and clone size are as listed in that table; D and trimming were resolved from the DNA. Among more than 200,000 clones listed, around 83% were seen once. This clonotype originated in a man at least 80 years old with acute or convalescent COVID-19. The V call is TRBV6-2 or TRBV6-3, the J call TRBJ2-5; 7 nucleotides align to TRBD2. The sample was peripheral blood. CDR3 residues: CASSLAGAQAATQYF. As DNA, the CDR3 is TGTGCCAGCAGTTTAGCGGGCGCCCAGGCAGCGACCCAGTACTTC.